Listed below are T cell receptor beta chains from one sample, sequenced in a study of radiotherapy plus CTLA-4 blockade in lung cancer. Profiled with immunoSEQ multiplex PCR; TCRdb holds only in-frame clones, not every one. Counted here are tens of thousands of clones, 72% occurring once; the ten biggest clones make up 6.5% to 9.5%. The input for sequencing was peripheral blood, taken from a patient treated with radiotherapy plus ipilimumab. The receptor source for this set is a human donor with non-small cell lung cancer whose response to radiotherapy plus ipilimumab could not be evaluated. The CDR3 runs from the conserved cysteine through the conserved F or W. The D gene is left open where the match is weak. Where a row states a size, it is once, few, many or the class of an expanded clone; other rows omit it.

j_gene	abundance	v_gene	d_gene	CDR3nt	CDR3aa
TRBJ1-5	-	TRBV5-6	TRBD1	TGTGCCAGCAGCGAAACAGGGGTTAGAGGGCCCCAGCATTTT	CASSETGVRGPQHF
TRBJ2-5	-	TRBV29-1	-	TGCAGCGTTCCCCCCGTGTCTAGCTTCGGGACCCAGTACTTC	CSVPPVSSFGTQYF
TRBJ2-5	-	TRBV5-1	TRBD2	TGCGCCAGCAGCTCTCCGGGGGGTCGAGAGACCCAGTACTTC	CASSSPGGRETQYF
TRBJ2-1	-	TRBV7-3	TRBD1	TGTGCCAGCAGCCCTAGTCCCGGGACAGGGGGCGAGGACAATGAGCAGTTCTTC	CASSPSPGTGGEDNEQFF
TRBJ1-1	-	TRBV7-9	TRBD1	TGTGCCAGCAGCTTAGCTCCGGACAGGGTTTCATACACTGAAGCTTTCTTT	CASSLAPDRVSYTEAFF
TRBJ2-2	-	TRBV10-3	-	TGTGCCATCAGTGTTGTTAGTAAAACCGGGGAGCTGTTTTTT	CAISVVSKTGELFF
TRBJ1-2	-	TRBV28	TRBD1	TGTGCCAGCAGTCCAATAACAGGGGACCTCGGCTATGGCTACACCTTC	CASSPITGDLGYGYTF
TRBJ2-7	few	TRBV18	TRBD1	TGTGCCAGCTCACCCAATACCGGGACAGGGTCCAGCGAGCAGTACTTC	CASSPNTGTGSSEQYF
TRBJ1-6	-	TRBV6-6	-	TGTGCCAGCAGACGGAGCTCCTATAATTCACCCCTCCACTTT	CASRRSSYNSPLHF
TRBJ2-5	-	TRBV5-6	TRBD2	TGTGCCAGCAGCTTGGTTGCGGGAGGGGGCCAAGAGACCCAGTACTTC	CASSLVAGGGQETQYF
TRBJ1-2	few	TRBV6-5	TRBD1	TGTGCCAGCAGTTACGGCGGTGGTGCAGGGGGGCAAGGCTACACCTTC	CASSYGGGAGGQGYTF